The clone carrying this TCR beta chain showed up just a few times. Its specificity is not known. The sample is drawn from a study of post-analysis software for immune sequencing data. Study context: Relapsing-remitting, secondary progressive and progressive-relapsing forms of multiple sclerosis all featured among disease courses. Study results and limitations: Those with multiple sclerosis, the patient group, showed significantly lower normalized Chao1 diversity than controls.

Built from TCR beta cDNA, the libraries had unique molecular identifiers in them. TCRdb itself ran the PCR reads through MiXCR, one entry per CDR3 protein. This sample has 450,000 to 700,000 distinct CDR3 sequences, with roughly two fifths found just once. Sequenced material: blood. This TCR was sampled from a girl aged 10 to 17 with multiple sclerosis.

The CDR3 sequence is CASSLALRGAGEQYF. The CDR3 bases are TGTGCCAGCAGTTTAGCCCTTAGAGGGGCGGGCGAGCAGTACTTC. The V gene is TRBV12-3 or TRBV12-4, the J gene TRBJ2-7; D may be TRBD1 or TRBD2 (5 bases each). The CDR3 loop spans 15 amino acids. V was shortened by 0 bases and J by 6 bases, with 15 bases between the two germline ends.